The entry below gives a single TCR beta chain sequence along with its context. This clonotype has ten or more counts. There is no known antigen for this receptor. The input lacks base qualities; no much larger clone sits a single base away. These data originate in a study of T-cell reconstitution after alpha-beta-depleted transplantation in children (dated by TCRdb to the mid-2010s). In terms of the full investigation: Using TCR repertoire profiling, the study quantitatively followed how T-cell immune reconstitution unfolded in children after TCRalphabeta/CD19-depleted allogeneic hematopoietic cell transplantation.

The library relied on PCR. For sequencing, an Illumina HiSeq 2500 was employed. Molecular barcoding was employed in the preparation of TCR libraries, with unique molecular identifiers being used to normalize TCRbeta repertoire quantification. TCRdb itself trimmed the public reads at Q25 with fastp, ran MiXCR and retained productive beta chains. Duplicate CDR3 protein sequences are folded into a single record with the most common DNA and genes. Here the sample has 450,000 to 600,000 distinct CDR3 sequences; 10% to 15% occur a single time. The ten biggest clones cover 2.2% of the sample. After removal of 1 base from V and 4 bases from J, the junction retains 1 base not matched to a gene. Per the germline V gene, SGHNT is the CDR1 and YENEEA is the CDR2. Reading from cysteine to phenylalanine, the CDR3 counts 14 amino acids. Only the CDR3 DNA is retained, 42 bases long and in frame from the first base.

Taken with the paper, the label for treatment or condition translates to: allogeneic hematopoietic cell transplantation with graft depleted of TCRalphabeta T cells and CD19 B cells. TCRalphabeta/CD19-depleted allogeneic hematopoietic cell grafts were given to the transplant recipients, all of whom were children. What the study reported, not specific to this receptor: In some patients, the high TCRbeta diversity seen at day 60 was put down to recipient T cells and intrathymic progenitors that had survived conditioning. Over the following months the frequencies of hyperexpanded clones went down, and after one year T-cell counts and TCRbeta diversity were mostly credited to newly produced T cells. Apparently early alphabetaT-cell count recovery about two months after transplant reportedly relied on only several hundred rapidly expanded clones derived from non-depleted graft cells.

The TCR originated in a male patient between 10 and 17 years old who had a stem cell transplant for acute myeloid leukemia, so the T cells may come from the graft donor. Sample: PBMCs, mostly from graft donor cells, taken 360 days after TCRalphabeta/CD19-depleted stem cell transplant. The chain links TRBV11-3 with TRBJ2-5, with 9 central nucleotides matching TRBD2. The CDR3 loop reads CASSLVAGAETQYF. Here is the DNA: TGTGCCAGCAGCTTAGTAGCGGGAGCAGAGACCCAGTACTTC.